The source of this T cell receptor beta chain is a study of cytomegalovirus exposure and HLA in healthy donors (dated by TCRdb to 2015 to 2018). Looking at the study overall: An earlier analysis of under 600 of the donors reported about 250 Gb of sequence data and roughly 110 million unique TCR beta sequences from 150 million to 200 million T cells. An early release covering just under 650 HLA-typed donors comprised approximately 290 gigabases of sequencing data and some 79 million unique TCR sequences. Of the 300 to 450 genotyped donors, roughly 76% were placed in the genetic ancestry cluster associated with self-reported Caucasian donors. The aim of the study was to test whether cataloging public T cell receptors could identify signatures of past pathogen exposure. The study profiled the T cell repertoires of approximately 700 subjects by immunosequencing and related them to cytomegalovirus serostatus. A separate validation cohort of some 130 different subjects was used in addition to the approximately 670-subject first cohort. The study combined high-throughput TCR immunosequencing, statistical association of individual TCRs with disease status, and machine learning to predict cytomegalovirus infection status. A later analysis re-analyzed previously published TCR beta repertoires from roughly 600 donors and added high-resolution HLA genotyping to study TCR occurrence patterns. The later analysis used no new phenotypic data to find candidate immune exposures, relying instead on TCR beta sequences and their occurrence across donors. To decide whether each TCR beta V gene segment behaved as functional or pseudogenic, an earlier analysis of fewer than 750 of the donors relied on high-throughput TCR beta sequencing. Donor age, sex, ethnicity and CMV serostatus were compiled alongside the repertoire data. A later genetic analysis took genome-wide SNP genotypes for about 55% of the 666 donors and used that subset as a discovery cohort. All discovery cohort repertoires had been generated on a single sequencing platform. Class I and class II HLA loci were covered by the typing at four-digit resolution. The number of typed donors differed by locus: 629-630 for A, B, C, DRB1 and DQB1; approximately 540 for DQA1; fewer than 610 for DPA1; and 400 to 480 for DPB1. Several DR-DQ haplotypes were handled as single units for association and clustering because linkage in the cohort was strong. On average, about 240,000 unique TCR beta nucleotide sequences were sequenced per donor among 398 genotyped donors of the cohort, with around 19% of those sequences being non-productive. What the research found in general, with its limitations: The 87-base-pair reads could not distinguish some IMGT-functional V segments, including TRBV6-2 and TRBV6-3, so those segments were excluded. Assigning TCR associations to individual alleles was difficult when HLA alleles, especially DR and DQ, strongly co-occurred. Correlated functional status among segregating V segments might reflect linkage disequilibrium, but an unknown experimental factor could not be ruled out. Most TCR sequences were observed very rarely across donors, whereas some public TCRs were present in many individuals. In a later analysis, the rate of TCR association differed among HLA loci, with DRB1 alleles having the most associated TCRs and HLA-C alleles having the fewest. In a later genetic analysis, fewer N-insertions in productive TCRs were reported among donors in an Asian-associated ancestry cluster than the roughly 700-donor mean. Several of the top co-occurrence clusters appeared to be linked to parvovirus B19, influenza, CMV and Epstein-Barr virus, according to a later analysis. Cytomegalovirus status was reported to be diagnosed by the classifier with high specificity and sensitivity in both the original and validation cohorts. A later analysis associated 15,000 to 20,000 TCR beta sequences with specific HLA alleles at a false discovery rate of 0.05. It was suggested by the authors that the approach could potentially be generalized to other disease states and immunological phenotypes. In a later analysis, HLA-associated TCR beta chains showed more clonal expansion and lower generation probabilities than non-associated chains that were equally common. CMV serostatus was the only immune exposure information available for the cohort. An earlier analysis of approximately 590 of the donors showed that most TCR beta V segments appeared in productive rearrangements either about 87% or about 30% of the time, which broadly matched IMGT annotations. A further reported finding was that TCR beta sequences accurately predicted the HLA-A and HLA-B alleles for most subjects in the first cohort. Roughly 17 rarely observed V segments, including chromosome 9 orphons, were excluded from the earlier analysis of approximately 600 of the donors because counts were too low. In a later analysis, most CMV-associated TCR beta chains were found to appear HLA-restricted, with HLA associations seemingly driven largely by CMV exposure. A later genetic analysis associated a missense DCLRE1C variant with V-gene and J-gene trimming of TCR beta chains, and an independent cohort replicated the association. Only TCR beta chains were sequenced in this cohort, and the absence of alpha or paired-chain data limited detectable features. In vitro tests confirmed that a few of the cytomegalovirus-associated TCR beta chains recognize cytomegalovirus antigens. HLA typing was unavailable for some donors at each locus, so association tests used only the typed subset. A cluster of highly shared sequence variants was judged likely to represent a technical artifact of the sequencing pipeline. The study gave a list of 150 to 200 TCR beta chains associated with cytomegalovirus. Sequencing depth was assumed to be roughly uniform across donors in the presence/absence analyses, though that assumption may not hold.

Notes on this clone: Which antigen it targets is not known.

The cohort comprised approximately 700 healthy bone marrow donors. At the time of sampling, every cohort member was nominally healthy, though immune exposures that went unrecorded were likely present. The donor tested CMV seronegative, placing the donor among the 352 seronegative members of the cohort. Each donor provided a peripheral blood sample, and peripheral blood mononuclear cells were used for TCR beta sequencing. Genomic DNA was extracted from the blood cell samples with the Qiagen DNeasy Blood Extraction Kit. The CDR3 spans 15 residues, from the cysteine through the phenylalanine. Kept here is only the CDR3 DNA, which spans 45 bases and is read in frame from base 1. V lost 3 bases and J lost 4 bases; the stretch between them is 12 bases long. The germline V gene gives CDR1 as MGHRA and CDR2 as YSYEKL. The library was made by the immunoSEQ multiplex PCR assay. For the multiplex PCR, a mixture combining 60 forward primers for TCR Vbeta segments and 13 reverse primers for TCR Jbeta segments was used. Amplification of the CDR3 region of rearranged TCR beta genes was performed with a multiplex PCR assay on genomic DNA. The amplified TCR beta libraries were sequenced on the Illumina HiSeq System as 87-base-pair reads. As for the authors' bioinformatics: Across the roughly 640 repertoires, a later analysis counted around 80 million unique TCR beta chains, around 10 million of which were shared by at least two donors. A nearest-neighbor algorithm error-corrected the raw reads and collapsed the reads into unique sequences, merging closely related sequences to remove PCR and sequencing errors. Alignment of CDR3 sequences to IMGT reference sequences was used to assign V, D and J gene segments. For a sequence to be retained, at least a six-nucleotide match to both a V gene segment and a J gene segment was required. A rearrangement counted as productive if the CDR3 had no stop codons and remained in frame with V and J, and every other rearrangement counted as non-productive. Following IMGT convention, CDR3 was defined as the stretch from the second conserved V-encoded cysteine up to the conserved J-encoded phenylalanine. Sequences without an unambiguous match to a single V gene segment were excluded from the earlier analysis of several hundred of the donors. An earlier analysis of about 600 of the donors called V segments functional above 56.7% productive rearrangements and segregating when the between-donor standard deviation exceeded 5%. A statistical classification framework was built to diagnose cytomegalovirus status from the catalog of TCR beta chain sequences. In a later analysis, V and J genes were assigned by comparing TCR nucleotide sequences against IMGT/GENE-DB human TR gene sequences. Using the TCRdist pipeline, a later analysis assigned CDR3 sequences along with most-parsimonious VDJ recombination scenarios. In a later analysis, every TCR beta chain was defined by the combination of its CDR3 amino acid sequence and its V-gene family, and reads without a unique V-gene family were dropped. A later analysis removed roughly 590 highly shared, low-generation-probability nucleotide sequences to deal with suspected cross-contamination and a sequencing artifact. In a later analysis, a clonal expansion index was calculated for each public chain from normalized within-repertoire ranks of inferred template counts. In a later analysis, generation probabilities were computed using a VDJ recombination model fitted to out-of-frame rearrangements, and the results were checked against IGoR. A later analysis scored TCR-TCR, TCR-HLA and TCR-CMV co-occurrence with hypergeometric tests, applying a repertoire-size bias correction to TCR pairs. A later analysis estimated false discovery rates by permuting HLA or CMV assignments 20 times. In a later analysis, co-occurring TCRs were grouped using DBSCAN, and TCRdist sequence similarity was added for clustering within HLA-allele-positive subsets. For co-occurrence clustering, repertoires with fewer than 30,000 or more than 120,000 public chains were excluded, along with five repertoires with anomalous nucleotide sharing. Here the immuneACCESS table is served through TCRdb, limited to in-frame sequences with V and J called. Missing clones are a known gap in these copies; in checked studies unresolved V genes cover under half, and the rest lacks a known reason. Clone size and the V and J calls come from that table; the DNA yielded D and trimming. The sample table includes about 70,000 clones. The top ten clones comprise approximately 1.8% of the sample.

This clonotype was sampled from a woman in her twenties or thirties in good health and CMV-seronegative. The sample was PBMCs. This sequence uses TRBV4-1 and TRBJ2-2; no D segment can be confidently identified. Read as DNA, the sequence is TGCGCCAGCAGCCATGCCCGGGTAGGCACCGGGGAGCTGTTTTTT. Its product reads: CASSHARVGTGELFF.